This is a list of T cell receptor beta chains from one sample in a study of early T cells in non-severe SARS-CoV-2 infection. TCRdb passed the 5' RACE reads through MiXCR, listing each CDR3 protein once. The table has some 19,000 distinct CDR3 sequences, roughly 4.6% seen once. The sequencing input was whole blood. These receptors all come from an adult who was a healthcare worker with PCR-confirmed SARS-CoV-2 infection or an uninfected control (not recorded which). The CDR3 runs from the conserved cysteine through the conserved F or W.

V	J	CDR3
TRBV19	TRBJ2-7	CASSSTGGEPPDEQYF
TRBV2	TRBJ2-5	CASSRPGDRASKTQYF
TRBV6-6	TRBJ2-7	CASSGLWDTTGPYEQYF
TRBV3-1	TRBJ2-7	CASSVGQAHSYEQYF
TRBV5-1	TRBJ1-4	CASSLAQGPRTLNEKLFF
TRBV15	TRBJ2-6	CATSDRSSGANVLTF
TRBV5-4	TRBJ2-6	CASSSLHSGANVLTF
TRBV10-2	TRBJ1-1	CASSDWDRSDTEAFF
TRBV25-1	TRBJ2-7	CASSELLDRGTHKTYEQYF
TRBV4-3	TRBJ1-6	CASSQNREVNSPLHF
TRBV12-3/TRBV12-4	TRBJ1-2	CASSRPGRGNYGYTF
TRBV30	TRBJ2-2	CAWSREQYTGELFF
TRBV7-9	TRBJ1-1	CASSLQGARFSAFF
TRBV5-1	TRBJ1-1	CASSPSAGGAGEAFF
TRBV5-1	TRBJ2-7	CASSFSARGSSYEQYF
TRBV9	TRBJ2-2	CASSVVRGELFF
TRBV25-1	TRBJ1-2	CASSEPGGMSFYGYTF
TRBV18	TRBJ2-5	CASSPRTGGSETQYF
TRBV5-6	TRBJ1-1	CASSSLGQANTEAFF
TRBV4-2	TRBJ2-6	CASSQEGLAGSGANVLTF
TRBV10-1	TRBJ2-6	CASSEGSPSGANVLTF
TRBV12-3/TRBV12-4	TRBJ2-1	CASSLGGSDEQFF
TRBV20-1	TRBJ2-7	CSARDHRSYEQYF
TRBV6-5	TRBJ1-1	CASSYWTNTEAFF
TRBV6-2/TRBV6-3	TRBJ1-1	CASSPGTNMNTEAFF
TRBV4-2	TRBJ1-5	CASSQDMDRAINQPQHF
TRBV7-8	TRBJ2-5	CASSPRRGASETQYF
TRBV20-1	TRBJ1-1	CSARDATGYTEAFF
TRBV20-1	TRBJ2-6	CSARIAGRGANVLTF
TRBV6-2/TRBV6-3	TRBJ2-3	CASRPTSTDTQYF
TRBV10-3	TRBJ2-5	CAISRDPQETQYF
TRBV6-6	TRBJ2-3	CASSYPVAGITDTQYF
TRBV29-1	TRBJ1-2	CSADSFPQALF
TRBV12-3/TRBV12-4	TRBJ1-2	CASSQPDRGYGYTF
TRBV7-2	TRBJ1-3	CASSFDSSGNTIYF
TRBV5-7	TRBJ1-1	CASSLGPDRGPEAFF
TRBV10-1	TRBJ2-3	CASSEDVATDTQYF
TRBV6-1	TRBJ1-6	CASSEEGQYNSPLHF
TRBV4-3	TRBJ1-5	CASSQDSGGTGGQPQHF
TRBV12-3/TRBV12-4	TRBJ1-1	CASSLGVVANTEAFF
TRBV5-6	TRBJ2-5	CASSGGGWRETQYF
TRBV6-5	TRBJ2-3	CASSYSLQSDTQYF
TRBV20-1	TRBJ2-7	CSARTPQGSYEQYF
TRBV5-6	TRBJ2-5	CASSRQGPETQYF
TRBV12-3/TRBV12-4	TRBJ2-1	CASSLARGSEQFF
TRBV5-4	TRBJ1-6	CASSSEGGLIGSPLHF
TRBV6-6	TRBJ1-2	CASSRAGRTNGYTF
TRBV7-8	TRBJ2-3	CASSPREGSTDTQYF
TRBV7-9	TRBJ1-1	CASSFVGGVEAFF
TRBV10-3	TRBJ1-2	CAISETRDRGGGYTF
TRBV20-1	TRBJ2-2	CSARDQRTANTGELFF
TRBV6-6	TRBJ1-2	CASSGEGVGGYTF
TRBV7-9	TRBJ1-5	CASSLGSGTVPNQPQHF
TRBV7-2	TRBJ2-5	CASSPRRTGEETQYF
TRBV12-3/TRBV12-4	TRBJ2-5	CASTRTGSLETQYF
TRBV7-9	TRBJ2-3	CASSHYIASIWDTQYF